The clone carrying this T cell receptor beta chain was recorded a few times. The antigen is unknown. Trimming removed 5 bases at V and 1 base at J, with 15 bases between. The germline CDR1 and CDR2 sequences are MNHNS and SASEGT. This CDR3 has 16 residues. Regions amplified from RNA transcripts were the TCR beta CDR3 regions. In the first-round RT-PCR of the TCR CDR3, the HTBI primer set was used. One entry per CDR3 protein results from TCRdb running MiXCR on the multiplex PCR reads. Of about 360,000 distinct CDR3 sequences in the sample, about 13% are singletons; the top ten hold 9.2%. This sample was taken from a study of T cells in Graves' hyperthyroidism and ophthalmopathy. Study background: At initial diagnosis, before any treatment had begun, peripheral blood was obtained. Overall study results and limits: In simple terms, a model built on 13 V-J features told ophthalmopathy apart from stable hyperthyroidism.

The receptor comes from a woman younger than 30 with Graves' hyperthyroidism. V usage is TRBV6-1 and J usage is TRBJ1-5, with D unclear. The sample taken for sequencing was blood. The DNA of the CDR3 is TGTGCCAGCAGTCCCGATGAAGCCCCAAGCAATCAGCCCCAGCATTTT. The encoded protein is CASSPDEAPSNQPQHF.